This T cell receptor (beta chain) stems from a study of CD8 T cells in Susac syndrome. Study at large: When their blood was taken, the Susac syndrome patients had either not yet had any therapy, were taking corticosteroids, or were taking intravenous immunoglobulin alone.

The ends lost 5 bases at V and 2 bases at J; junction bases unmatched: 7. Germline values: CDR1 SGHTA, CDR2 FQGNSA. The CDR3 consists of 16 residues. On this clonotype itself: Its antigen remains unidentified.

Study findings and constraints: Sixteen Susac-specific public clones were found in total CD8+ repertoires and four or five in CD8+ TEMRA repertoires.

Random hexamers were used to reverse transcribe the RNA input (about 0.45 to 1 ug). By means of immunoSEQ multiplex PCR, TCR beta CDR3 spanning 54 Vbeta and 13 Jbeta underwent amplification. TCRdb analysed the immunoSEQ multiplex PCR reads with MiXCR anew, one entry per CDR3 protein. The sample records some 120,000 distinct CDR3 sequences, around 95% being singletons. The source is a human donor with Susac syndrome. The sequencing input was CD8+ T cells from PBMCs. The rearrangement joins TRBV7-2 to TRBJ2-7; TRBD2 agrees at 12 bases. The CDR3 coding sequence is TGTGCCAGCAGCCTGCGGACTAGCGGGACCACCTACGAGCAGTACTTC. This translates into CASSLRTSGTTYEQYF. Variable domain in full (rest from reference TRBV7-2 and TRBJ2-7): GAGVSQSPSNKVTEKGKDVELRCDPISGHTALYWYRQSLGQGLEFLIYFQGNSAPDKSGLPSDRFSAERTGGSVSTLTIQRTQQEDSAVYLCASSLRTSGTTYEQYFGPGTRLTVT.